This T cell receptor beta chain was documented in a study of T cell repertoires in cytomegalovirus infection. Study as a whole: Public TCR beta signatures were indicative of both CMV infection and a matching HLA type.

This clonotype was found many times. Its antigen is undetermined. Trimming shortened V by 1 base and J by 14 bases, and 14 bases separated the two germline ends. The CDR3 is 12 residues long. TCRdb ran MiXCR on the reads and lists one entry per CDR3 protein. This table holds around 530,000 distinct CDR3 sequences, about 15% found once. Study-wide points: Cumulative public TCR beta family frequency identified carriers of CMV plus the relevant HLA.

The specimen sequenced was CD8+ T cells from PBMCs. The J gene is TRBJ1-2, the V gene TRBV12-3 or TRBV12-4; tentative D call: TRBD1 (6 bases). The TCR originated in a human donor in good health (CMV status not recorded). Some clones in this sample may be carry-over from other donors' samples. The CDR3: CASSLGARGETF. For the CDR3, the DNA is TGTGCCAGCAGTTTAGGGGCCAGGGGTGAAACCTTC.